This TCR beta chain stems from a study of blood T cells in healthy people across ages. Study-wide points: Roughly linear age-related decline in beta diversity appeared, significant by age about 37.

Together with a sample-barcoded 5' primer, a J-beta primer mix was included in a second PCR lasting roughly 7 to 11 cycles. TCRdb reanalysed the 5' RACE reads using MiXCR and keeps one entry per CDR3 protein. The sample yields under 950,000 distinct CDR3 sequences, over 20% seen once. Each of the donors had 9 to 10 milliliters of peripheral blood drawn into EDTA-treated Vacutainer tubes. In germline, CDR1 is SGHVS, CDR2 FQNEAQ. The V gene lost 5 bases and the J gene lost 1 base, with 14 bases spanning the gap. There are 15 residues in the CDR3. This clonotype was counted between two and nine times. What it recognizes is unknown.

The chain uses TRBV7-8 and TRBJ1-1; weak D call: TRBD1 (6 bases). This sequence was found in a man in his sixties or seventies in good health. The sequenced sample consisted of blood. CDR3 DNA sequence: TGTGCCAGCAGCGGGCGAGGGACACGGAACACTGAAGCTTTCTTT. It encodes CASSGRGTRNTEAFF.